The rows below give T cell receptor beta chains drawn from one sample of a study of Graves' ophthalmopathy and Graves' hyperthyroidism. TCRdb reanalysed the multiplex PCR reads using MiXCR and keeps one entry per CDR3 protein. The profile shows around 660,000 distinct CDR3 sequences, roughly 41% of them singletons. The specimen sequenced was peripheral blood. The receptors here all came from an adult man with Graves' ophthalmopathy. The CDR3 runs from the conserved cysteine through the conserved F or W. Fields, in order: J gene, clone size, D gene, V gene, CDR3 DNA, CDR3 protein. A D gene is named only where the DNA matches it firmly. Not every row has a clone size; where given, it reads once, few, many or a size class.

TRBJ1-2 . . TRBV12-3/TRBV12-4 TGTGCCAGCAGACGCCGAGCAGGGATTGGCTACACCTTC CASRRRAGIGYTF
TRBJ1-2 . TRBD1 TRBV11-2 TGTGCCAGCAGCTCGGCCAGGGGGGAAAACTATGGCTACACCTTC CASSSARGENYGYTF
TRBJ2-2 . TRBD2 TRBV4-1 TGCGCCAGCAGCCATTCCTTCGGGGGGGTTGCGAACACCGGGGAGCTGTTTTTT CASSHSFGGVANTGELFF
TRBJ2-5 many . TRBV7-8 TGTGCCAGCAGCTTTCGGGGGAAAGAGACCCAGTACTTC CASSFRGKETQYF
TRBJ1-1 many . TRBV19 TGTGCCAGTAGTTCGGACAGCTGGAACACTGAAGCTTTCTTT CASSSDSWNTEAFF
TRBJ1-6 once . TRBV25-1 TGCGCCAGCAGCCACCAACTTCGGGGGATGGACTCACCCCTCCACTTT CASSHQLRGMDSPLHF
TRBJ1-2 many TRBD1 TRBV2 TGTGCCAGCAGAGGGACAGGGGAGGTCTACTATGGCTACACCTTC CASRGTGEVYYGYTF
TRBJ1-1 . . TRBV29-1 TGCAGCCATCGGATGAACACTGAAGCTTTCTTT CSHRMNTEAFF
TRBJ2-5 . . TRBV19 TGTGCCAGTAGTATGGGGGTGTCCTACGAGACCCAGTACTTC CASSMGVSYETQYF
TRBJ1-1 many . TRBV10-3 TGTGCCATCAGTGACGGTGGGGACACTGAAGCTTTCTTT CAISDGGDTEAFF
TRBJ2-1 . TRBD1 TRBV19 TGTGCCTGCGACAGGGGGGGATTGAATGAGCAGTTCTTC CACDRGGLNEQFF
TRBJ1-6 once . TRBV7-2 TGTGCCAGCAGCTTAGGGGCAGGGAGATGGCCCCTCCACTTT CASSLGAGRWPLHF
TRBJ2-2 . TRBD1 TRBV7-9 TGCGCCAGCAGCCGACCGGGACAGGGCTCGAACACCGGGGAGCTGTTTTTT CASSRPGQGSNTGELFF